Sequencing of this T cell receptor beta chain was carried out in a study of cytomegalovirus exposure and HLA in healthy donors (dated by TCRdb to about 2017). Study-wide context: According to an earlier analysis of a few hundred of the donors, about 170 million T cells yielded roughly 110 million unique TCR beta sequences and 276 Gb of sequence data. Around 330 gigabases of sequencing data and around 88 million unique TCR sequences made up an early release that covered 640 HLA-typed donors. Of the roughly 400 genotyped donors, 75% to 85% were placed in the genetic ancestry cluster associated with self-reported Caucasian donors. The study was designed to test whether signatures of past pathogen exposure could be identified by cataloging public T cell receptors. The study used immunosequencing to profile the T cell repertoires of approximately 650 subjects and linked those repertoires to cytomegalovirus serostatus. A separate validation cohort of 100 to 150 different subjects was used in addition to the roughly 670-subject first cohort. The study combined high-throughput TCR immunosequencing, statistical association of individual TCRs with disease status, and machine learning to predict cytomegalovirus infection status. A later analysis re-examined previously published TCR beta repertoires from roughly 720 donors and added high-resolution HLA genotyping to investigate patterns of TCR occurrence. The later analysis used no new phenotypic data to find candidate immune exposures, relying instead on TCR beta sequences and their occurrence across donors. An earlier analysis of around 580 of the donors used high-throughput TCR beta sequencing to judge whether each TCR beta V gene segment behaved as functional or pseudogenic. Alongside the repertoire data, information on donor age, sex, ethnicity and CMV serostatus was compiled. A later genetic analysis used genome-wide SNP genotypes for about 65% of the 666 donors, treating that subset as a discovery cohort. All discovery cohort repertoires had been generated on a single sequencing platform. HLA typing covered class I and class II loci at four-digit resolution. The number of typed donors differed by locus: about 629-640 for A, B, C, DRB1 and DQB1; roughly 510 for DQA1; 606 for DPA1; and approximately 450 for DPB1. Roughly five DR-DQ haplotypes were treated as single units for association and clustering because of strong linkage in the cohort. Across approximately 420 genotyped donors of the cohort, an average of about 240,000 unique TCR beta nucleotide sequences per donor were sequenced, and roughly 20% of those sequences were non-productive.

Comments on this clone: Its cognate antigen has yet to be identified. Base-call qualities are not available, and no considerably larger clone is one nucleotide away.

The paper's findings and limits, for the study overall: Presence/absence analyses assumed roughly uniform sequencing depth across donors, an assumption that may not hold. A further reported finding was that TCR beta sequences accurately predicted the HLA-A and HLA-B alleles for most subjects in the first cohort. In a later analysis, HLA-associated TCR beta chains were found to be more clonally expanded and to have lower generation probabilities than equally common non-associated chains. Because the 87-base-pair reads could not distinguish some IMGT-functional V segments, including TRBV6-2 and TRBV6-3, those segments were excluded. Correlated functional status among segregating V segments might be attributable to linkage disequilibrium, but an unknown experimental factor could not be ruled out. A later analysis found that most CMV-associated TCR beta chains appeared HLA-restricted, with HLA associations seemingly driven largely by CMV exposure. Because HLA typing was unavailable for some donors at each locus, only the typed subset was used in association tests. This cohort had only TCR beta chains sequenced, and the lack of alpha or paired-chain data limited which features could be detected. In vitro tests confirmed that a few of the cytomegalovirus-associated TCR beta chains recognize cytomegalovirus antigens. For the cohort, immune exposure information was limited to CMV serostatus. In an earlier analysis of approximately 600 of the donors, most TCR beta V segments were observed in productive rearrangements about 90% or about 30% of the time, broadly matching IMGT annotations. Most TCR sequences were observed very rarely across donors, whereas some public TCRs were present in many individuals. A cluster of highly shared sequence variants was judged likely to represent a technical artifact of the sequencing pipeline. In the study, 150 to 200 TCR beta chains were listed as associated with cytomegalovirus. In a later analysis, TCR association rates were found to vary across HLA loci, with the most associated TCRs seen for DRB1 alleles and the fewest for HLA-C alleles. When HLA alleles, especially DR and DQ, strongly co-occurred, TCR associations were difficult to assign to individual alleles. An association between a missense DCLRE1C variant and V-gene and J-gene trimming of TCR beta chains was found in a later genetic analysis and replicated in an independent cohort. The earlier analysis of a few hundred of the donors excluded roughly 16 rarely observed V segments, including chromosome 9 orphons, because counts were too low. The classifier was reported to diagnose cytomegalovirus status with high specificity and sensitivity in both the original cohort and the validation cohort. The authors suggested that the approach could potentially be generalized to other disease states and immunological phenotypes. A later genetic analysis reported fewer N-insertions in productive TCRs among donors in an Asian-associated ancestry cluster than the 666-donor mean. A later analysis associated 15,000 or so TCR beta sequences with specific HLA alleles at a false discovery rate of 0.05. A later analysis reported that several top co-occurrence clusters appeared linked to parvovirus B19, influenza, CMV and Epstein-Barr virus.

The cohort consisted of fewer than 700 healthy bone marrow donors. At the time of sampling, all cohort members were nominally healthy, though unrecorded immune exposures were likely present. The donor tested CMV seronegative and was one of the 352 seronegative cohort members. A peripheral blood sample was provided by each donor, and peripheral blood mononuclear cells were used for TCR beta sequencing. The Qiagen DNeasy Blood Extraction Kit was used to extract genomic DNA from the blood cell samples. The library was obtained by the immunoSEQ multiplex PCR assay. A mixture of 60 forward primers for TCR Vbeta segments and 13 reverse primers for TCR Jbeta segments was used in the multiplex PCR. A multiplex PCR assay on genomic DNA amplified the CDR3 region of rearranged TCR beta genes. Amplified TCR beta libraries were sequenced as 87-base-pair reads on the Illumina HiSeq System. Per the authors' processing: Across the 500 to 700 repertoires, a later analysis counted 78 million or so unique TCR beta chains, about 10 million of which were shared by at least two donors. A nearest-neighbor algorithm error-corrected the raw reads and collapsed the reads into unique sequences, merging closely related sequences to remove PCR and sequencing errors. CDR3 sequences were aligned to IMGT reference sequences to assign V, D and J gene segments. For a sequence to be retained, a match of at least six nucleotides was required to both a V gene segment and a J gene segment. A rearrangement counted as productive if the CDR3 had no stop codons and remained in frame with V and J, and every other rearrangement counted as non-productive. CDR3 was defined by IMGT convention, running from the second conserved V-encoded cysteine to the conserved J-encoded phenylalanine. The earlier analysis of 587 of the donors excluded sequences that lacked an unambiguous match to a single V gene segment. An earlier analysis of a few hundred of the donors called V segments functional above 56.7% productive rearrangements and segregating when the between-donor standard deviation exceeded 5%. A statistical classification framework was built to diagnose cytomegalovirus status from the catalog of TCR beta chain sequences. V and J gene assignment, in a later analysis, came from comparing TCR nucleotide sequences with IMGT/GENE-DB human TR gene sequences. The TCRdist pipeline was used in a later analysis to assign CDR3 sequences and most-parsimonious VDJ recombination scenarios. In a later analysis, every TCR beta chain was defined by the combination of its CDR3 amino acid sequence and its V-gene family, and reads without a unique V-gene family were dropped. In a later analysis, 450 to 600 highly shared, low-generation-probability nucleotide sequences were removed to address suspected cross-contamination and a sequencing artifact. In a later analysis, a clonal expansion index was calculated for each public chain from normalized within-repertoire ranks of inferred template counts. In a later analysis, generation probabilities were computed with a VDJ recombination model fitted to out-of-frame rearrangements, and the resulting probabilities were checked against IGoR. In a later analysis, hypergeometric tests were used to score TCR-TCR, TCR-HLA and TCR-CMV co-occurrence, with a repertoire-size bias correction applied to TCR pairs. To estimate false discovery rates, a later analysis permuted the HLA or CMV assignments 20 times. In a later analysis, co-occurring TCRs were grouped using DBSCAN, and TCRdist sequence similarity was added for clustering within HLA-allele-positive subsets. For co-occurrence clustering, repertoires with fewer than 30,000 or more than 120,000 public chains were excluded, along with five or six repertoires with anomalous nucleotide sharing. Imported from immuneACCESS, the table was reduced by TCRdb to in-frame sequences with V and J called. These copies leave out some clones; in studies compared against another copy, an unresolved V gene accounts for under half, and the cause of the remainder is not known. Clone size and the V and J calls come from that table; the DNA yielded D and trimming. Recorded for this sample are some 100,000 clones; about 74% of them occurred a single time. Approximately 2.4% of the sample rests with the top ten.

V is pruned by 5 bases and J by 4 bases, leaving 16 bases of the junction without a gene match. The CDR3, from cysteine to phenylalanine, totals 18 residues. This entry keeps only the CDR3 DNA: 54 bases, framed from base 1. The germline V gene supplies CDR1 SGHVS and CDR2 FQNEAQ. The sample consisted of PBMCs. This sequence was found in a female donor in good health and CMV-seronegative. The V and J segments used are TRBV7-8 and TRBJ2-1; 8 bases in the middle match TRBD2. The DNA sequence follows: TGTGCCAGCAGCGACCCCCCTTGGGTAGCGGGGTTATACAATGAGCAGTTCTTC. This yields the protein CASSDPPWVAGLYNEQFF.